This TCR beta chain was retrieved from a study of T cell repertoires in cytomegalovirus infection. TCRdb ran MiXCR on the reads and lists one entry per CDR3 protein. Of around 570,000 distinct CDR3 sequences in the sample, almost 40% are singletons; the top ten hold 40% to 60%. Per the germline V gene, CDR1 is MNHGY and CDR2 is SAAAGT. The junction had 3 bases not matched to a gene; V was cut back by 10 bases and J by 7 bases. The CDR3 spans 12 residues. A note on this clonotype: What it binds is unknown.

This TCR was sampled from a human donor in good health (CMV status not recorded). Some clones in this sample may be carry-over from other donors' samples. The material sequenced was cultured PBMCs, taken from culture after CMV antigen stimulation. The chain has TRBV6-8 and TRBJ1-4; the match to TRBD1 covers 10 bases. The CDR3 sequence is CATRDRGEKLFF. CDR3 in DNA: TGTGCCACCCGGGACAGGGGTGAAAAACTGTTTTTT.